This T cell receptor (beta chain) was sequenced in a study of blood T cell repertoires in COVID-19. Study-wide context: From the United States, Italy and Spain came samples of acute and convalescent COVID-19. In each case, the material was cDNA or gDNA derived from T cells, B-cell-depleted T cells, or PBMCs.

The length of the CDR3 is 15 residues. Germline V gives CDR1 MNHNS, CDR2 SASEGT. Trimming took 1 base from V and 8 from J, leaving 12 bases between them. Per the original data handling: For nucleated cells, counts were estimated from reference gene primer amplification. Profiled with immunoSEQ multiplex PCR; TCRdb holds only in-frame clones, not every one. That table gives V, J and clone size, and the DNA gave D and trimming. This table holds 120,000 or so clones, 82% found once. Sequencing was performed on peripheral blood. The TCR sequence derives from a woman aged 70-85 years with acute or convalescent COVID-19. The chain joins TRBV6-1 to TRBJ1-6; D is unresolved. The CDR3 sequence: CASSEVPGGHSPLHF. CDR3 nucleotides: TGTGCCAGCAGTGAAGTGCCGGGAGGGCATTCACCCCTCCACTTT.